These 19 T cell receptor beta chains share one sample of origin, sequenced in a study of CD8 T cells in ankylosing spondylitis. TCRdb reprocessed the 5' RACE reads with MiXCR, giving one entry per CDR3 protein. The repertoire consists of some 300,000 distinct CDR3 sequences, with 20% to 25% occurring once and the leading ten covering 3.5%. The sequenced material came from blood, either unsorted or a sorted T cell fraction (not recorded which). The receptors derive from a female donor with ankylosing spondylitis or in good health (not recorded which).

This clonotype was seen a few times. The chain recombines TRBV10-3 with TRBJ2-1, with D perhaps matching TRBD1 or TRBD2 (5 bases each). Trimming left V 8 bases short and J 10 bases short, with 18 bases between. Germline lookup yields CDR1 ENHRY and CDR2 SYGVKD. The CDR3 is 13 residues long. The chain's CDR3 is CAIGAGPPGEQFF. For the CDR3, the DNA is TGTGCCATCGGGGCGGGCCCCCCAGGGGAGCAGTTCTTC.

This clonotype was picked up a small number of times. V usage is TRBV20-1 and J usage is TRBJ2-2; 9 positions match TRBD2. The trim removed 3 bases at V and 2 bases at J, leaving 10 bases unmatched. This CDR3 has 17 amino acids. Germline-derived CDR1 and CDR2 are DFQATT and SNEGSKA (reference sequence). CDR3: CSARAAGGRANTGELFF. The CDR3 region has the DNA TGCAGTGCTAGGGCCGCTGGCGGGAGGGCCAACACCGGGGAGCTGTTTTTT.

This clonotype came up a few times. The rearrangement links TRBV9 to TRBJ1-1, with D possibly being TRBD1 (5 bases). The CDR3 loop spans 15 amino acids. Deletions cut 4 bases from V and 7 bases from J, with 20 bases between. CDR1 is SGDLS and CDR2 is YYNGEE in the germline V gene. CDR3 in amino acids: CASSPRLQFQGEAFF. The CDR3 DNA follows: TGTGCCAGCAGCCCCAGGCTCCAGTTTCAGGGTGAAGCTTTCTTT.

This chain links TRBV9 with TRBJ2-5; 11 bases map to TRBD2. Germline CDR1 is SGDLS and CDR2 is YYNGEE. With 4 bases clipped from V and 5 bases from J, the junction kept 7 bases outside the gene matches. The length of the CDR3 is 15 residues. CDR3 sequence: CASSFIAGGGETQYF. CDR3 in DNA: TGTGCCAGCAGCTTCATAGCGGGAGGGGGGGAGACCCAGTACTTC.

The rearrangement links TRBV4-2 to TRBJ2-1; no clear D gene. Germline assignment: CDR1 LGHNA and CDR2 YNFKEQ. V lost 0 bases and J 7 bases, leaving 7 bases between the germline ends. The length of the CDR3 is 13 residues. The CDR3 DNA sequence: TGTGCCAGCAGCCAAGATACCTGGAATGAGCAGTTCTTC. Translated, it gives CASSQDTWNEQFF.

The chain links TRBV7-9 to TRBJ2-1, with 8 positions matching TRBD2. Per germline, CDR1 SEHNR and CDR2 FQNEAQ (reference sequence). Trimming cost V 5 bases and J 4 bases; bases outside gene matches: 10. The CDR3 is 16 amino acids. Here the CDR3 DNA reads TGTGCCAGCAGCACCCCTCGGGGGGGAGCTTACAATGAGCAGTTCTTC. Translated, it gives CASSTPRGGAYNEQFF.

A few counts support this clonotype. The rearrangement uses TRBV29-1 and TRBJ2-2; D is undetermined. This CDR3 comprises 12 residues. The germline V gene has CDR1 SQVTM and CDR2 ANQGSEA. V gave up 3 bases and J gave up 4 bases, with 6 bases separating them. The CDR3 loop is CSVEGFTGELFF. The CDR3 DNA reads as TGCAGCGTTGAGGGATTCACCGGGGAGCTGTTTTTT.

This clonotype appeared a few times. V is TRBV5-5 and J is TRBJ1-2; 7 positions agree with TRBD1. Trimming took 1 base from V and 1 from J; bases not matched to a gene: 1. The germline V gene encodes CDR1 SGHKS and CDR2 YYEKEE (reference sequence). CDR3 length equals 14 residues. The CDR3 bases are TGTGCCAGCAGCTTGAGGGGGCTTAACTATGGCTACACCTTC. Translation: CASSLRGLNYGYTF. Full variable domain (remainder filled in from reference TRBV5-5 and TRBJ1-2): DAGVTQSPTHLIKTRGQQVTLRCSPISGHKSVSWYQQVLGQGPQFIFQYYEKEERGRGNFPDRFSARQFPNYSSELNVNALLLGDSALYLCASSLRGLNYGYTFGSGTRLTVV.

This clonotype was recorded a few times. This chain uses TRBV5-6 with TRBJ1-1, with D tentatively TRBD1 (5 bases). Germline CDR1 SGHDT, CDR2 YYEEEE. The V gene lost 3 bases and the J gene lost 4 bases, with 10 bases spanning the gap. CDR3 length equals 13 residues. The chain's CDR3 is CASSSTGRTEAFF. The CDR3 DNA reads TGTGCCAGCAGCTCCACGGGACGCACTGAAGCTTTCTTT.

The chain is built from TRBV20-1 and TRBJ2-2; TRBD1 matches at 8 bases. Germline CDR1 is DFQATT and CDR2 is SNEGSKA (reference sequence). The V and J ends lost 5 bases and 9 bases, in that order; junction bases with no gene match: 11. This CDR3 spans 14 amino acids. The CDR3 nucleotides are TGCAGTGCTTGGACAGGGTGGGGAAGCCGGGAGCTGTTTTTT. It codes for CSAWTGWGSRELFF.

The rearrangement links TRBV19 to TRBJ2-2; no clear D gene. The V and J ends lost 7 bases and 6 bases respectively, with 15 bases between them. Per the germline V gene, CDR1 is LNHDA and CDR2 is SQIVND (reference sequence). This CDR3 comprises 14 residues. In DNA form, the CDR3 reads TGTGCCAGTATACCGACTTCTGGGGCCGGGGAGCTGTTTTTT. Protein product: CASIPTSGAGELFF. Full variable domain (outside the CDR3, taken from reference TRBV19 and TRBJ2-2): DGGITQSPKYLFRKEGQNVTLSCEQNLNHDAMYWYRQDPGQGLRLIYYSQIVNDFQKGDIAEGYSVSREKKESFPLTVTSAQKNPTAFYLCASIPTSGAGELFFGEGSRLTVL.

V gene TRBV9 combines with J gene TRBJ2-7; D unclear. V was clipped by 6 bases and J by 2 bases, with 12 bases between them. The CDR3 runs 13 residues. CDR1 and CDR2 (germline): SGDLS, YYNGEE. CDR3 region: CASNFSPPYEQYF. CDR3 bases: TGTGCCAGCAACTTCTCCCCCCCCTACGAGCAGTACTTC.

In its sample, this clonotype was seen a few times. The chain employs TRBV20-1 and TRBJ1-4; D possibly corresponds to TRBD1 (6 bases). Trimming stripped 4 bases from V and 5 bases from J, with 8 bases between. The CDR3 is 12 amino acids. The V gene's germline CDR1 is DFQATT and CDR2 SNEGSKA (reference sequence). CDR3 sequence: CSAKGTNEKLFF. The CDR3 DNA reads as TGCAGTGCTAAGGGGACAAATGAAAAACTGTTTTTT.

This clonotype was seen only a few times. This rearrangement joins TRBV29-1 to TRBJ1-1; D gene uncertain. CDR1 and CDR2 (germline): SQVTM, ANQGSEA. Trimming pared 7 bases from V and 0 bases from J, leaving 12 bases between. The CDR3 has 13 amino acids. The CDR3 sequence: CSASREMNTEAFF. DNA for the CDR3: TGCAGCGCCTCTAGGGAGATGAACACTGAAGCTTTCTTT. The full variable domain, its missing parts supplied by reference TRBV29-1 and TRBJ1-1, is SAVISQKPSRDICQRGTSLTIQCQVDSQVTMMFWYRQQPGQSLTLIATANQGSEATYESGFVIDKFPISRPNLTFSTLTVSNMSPEDSSIYLCSASREMNTEAFFGQGTRLTVV.

This clonotype has a count of ten or more. J is TRBJ2-3 and V is TRBV29-1, with a possible D match to TRBD2 (5 bases). Germline CDR1 reads SQVTM; CDR2 reads ANQGSEA. The CDR3 runs 13 residues. Trimming left V 1 base short and J 0 bases short, with 5 bases between. CDR3 nucleotides: TGCAGCGTTGAAGGAGGGAGCACAGATACGCAGTATTTT. Its protein is CSVEGGSTDTQYF.

This clonotype has more than one count but fewer than ten. The J gene is TRBJ2-2, the V gene TRBV7-7; possible D gene TRBD1, 5 bases. V gave up 5 bases and J gave up 1 base, with 14 bases separating them. Per the germline V gene, CDR1 is SSHAT and CDR2 is FNYEAQ (reference sequence). CDR3 size: 16 residues. The CDR3 nucleotides are TGTGCCAGCAGCCCCAGGGTTGGGATGAACACCGGGGAGCTGTTTTTT. Protein sequence: CASSPRVGMNTGELFF.

The V gene is TRBV27, the J gene TRBJ2-5, with 7 bases matching TRBD1. CDR3 length: 15 amino acids. Per the germline V gene, CDR1 is MNHEY and CDR2 is SMNVEV (reference sequence). The V gene end was trimmed by 3 bases and the J gene end by 0 bases; junction bases not matched to a gene: 4. As DNA, the CDR3 is TGTGCCAGCAGTTTCAGGGGGAGTTACCAAGAGACCCAGTACTTC. This sequence encodes CASSFRGSYQETQYF.

The chain couples TRBV6-2 or TRBV6-3 to TRBJ2-1; 9 bases fit TRBD1. CDR1 MNHEY and CDR2 SVGEGT come from the germline V gene. There are 13 residues in the CDR3. The ends lost 6 bases at V and 7 bases at J; junction bases unmatched: 4. The CDR3 nucleotides read TGTGCCAGCAGGGGACAGGGCACAAATGAGCAGTTCTTC. Amino acid sequence: CASRGQGTNEQFF.

CDR3 sequence (DNA): TGCGCCAGCAGCCAAAGACAGGGTCGGATGAACACTGAAGCTTTCTTT. Amino acids: CASSQRQGRMNTEAFF. The chain has TRBV4-1 and TRBJ1-1; 7 bases are shared with TRBD1. J lost 0 bases, V lost 2 bases, and 6 bases had no gene match. Germline CDR1 MGHRA, CDR2 YSYEKL. The CDR3 is 16 residues long.